The rows below give T cell receptor beta chains drawn from one sample of a study of vaccination effects on CD4 cells after COVID-19. Profiling relied on immunoSEQ multiplex PCR, and the TCRdb table lists in-frame clones only, not all of them. The data contain about 59,000 clones, roughly 80% of them singletons. The antigens of these receptors remain unknown. The sample in question was CD4+ T cells from PBMCs cultured with HCoV-OC43 spike peptides, obtained after COVID-19 vaccination. The receptors originated from a human donor who received a COVID-19 vaccine. The CDR3 runs from the conserved cysteine through the conserved F or W. D genes are given only for firm matches. A clone size is listed for some rows: how often the clone was seen (once, few, many), or a class if it is expanded.

cdr3_length: 12; v_call: TRBV6-6; d_call: NA; j_call: TRBJ1-1; clone_size: NA; cdr3_nt: TGTGCCAGCAAGAGGGGGAACACTGAAGCTTTCTTT; cdr3_aa: CASKRGNTEAFF
cdr3_length: 18; v_call: TRBV6-2/TRBV6-3; d_call: TRBD2; j_call: TRBJ2-1; clone_size: NA; cdr3_nt: TGTGCCAGCAGCCCGGGACTAGCGGGGGATTGGCTTGCGGATGAGCAGTTCTTC; cdr3_aa: CASSPGLAGDWLADEQFF
cdr3_length: 18; v_call: TRBV27; d_call: TRBD2; j_call: TRBJ2-4; clone_size: NA; cdr3_nt: TGTGCCAGCAGGCGCAAGTGGGGAGGGGTAGGAGTCAAAAACATTCAGTACTTC; cdr3_aa: CASRRKWGGVGVKNIQYF
cdr3_length: 13; v_call: TRBV10-1; d_call: NA; j_call: TRBJ2-3; clone_size: NA; cdr3_nt: TGCGCCAGCAGTGAGTCGAGCCCAGCTACGCAGTATTTT; cdr3_aa: CASSESSPATQYF
cdr3_length: 11; v_call: TRBV19; d_call: NA; j_call: TRBJ2-1; clone_size: NA; cdr3_nt: TGTGCCAGTAGTATAACCCATGAGCAGTTCTTC; cdr3_aa: CASSITHEQFF
cdr3_length: 15; v_call: TRBV7-3; d_call: NA; j_call: TRBJ2-5; clone_size: NA; cdr3_nt: TGTGCCAGCAGCTCATTCGGAGGCCAAGGGGAGACCCAGTACTTC; cdr3_aa: CASSSFGGQGETQYF
cdr3_length: 13; v_call: TRBV24-1; d_call: NA; j_call: TRBJ1-2; clone_size: NA; cdr3_nt: TGTGCCACCAGTGATTTCGGGCAGGGCGGCTACACCTTC; cdr3_aa: CATSDFGQGGYTF
cdr3_length: 15; v_call: TRBV28; d_call: NA; j_call: TRBJ2-1; clone_size: NA; cdr3_nt: TGTGCCAGCAGTTTATCGGGGGCTCGGAGGAATGAGCAGTTCTTC; cdr3_aa: CASSLSGARRNEQFF
cdr3_length: 15; v_call: TRBV6-1; d_call: NA; j_call: TRBJ1-5; clone_size: NA; cdr3_nt: TGTGCCAGCAGTGAAGACGGGTTAGGGAATCAGCCCCAGCATTTT; cdr3_aa: CASSEDGLGNQPQHF
cdr3_length: 15; v_call: TRBV5-4; d_call: NA; j_call: TRBJ2-6; clone_size: NA; cdr3_nt: TGTGCCAGCAGTACCCCAGGGTCAGGGGCCAACGTCCTGACTTTC; cdr3_aa: CASSTPGSGANVLTF
cdr3_length: 13; v_call: TRBV30; d_call: NA; j_call: TRBJ1-3; clone_size: NA; cdr3_nt: TGTGCCTGGAGTGAACAGCGTGGAAACACCATATATTTT; cdr3_aa: CAWSEQRGNTIYF
cdr3_length: 20; v_call: TRBV3-1/TRBV3-2; d_call: TRBD2; j_call: TRBJ2-1; clone_size: once; cdr3_nt: TGTGCCAGCAGCCAAGTTTCTAGCGGGACGCTATGGGGCCCCTACAATGAGCAGTTCTTC; cdr3_aa: CASSQVSSGTLWGPYNEQFF
cdr3_length: 16; v_call: TRBV14; d_call: NA; j_call: TRBJ1-2; clone_size: NA; cdr3_nt: TGTGCCAGCAGCCGGACGGAAAGACAGGTGCACTATGGCTACACCTTC; cdr3_aa: CASSRTERQVHYGYTF
cdr3_length: 13; v_call: TRBV10-2; d_call: NA; j_call: TRBJ1-5; clone_size: NA; cdr3_nt: TGCGCCAGCAGTCGGCTCCGGGAGGGGCCCCAGCATTTT; cdr3_aa: CASSRLREGPQHF
cdr3_length: 17; v_call: TRBV18; d_call: NA; j_call: TRBJ1-3; clone_size: NA; cdr3_nt: TGTGCCAGCTCACCGTCACTTCCGAGGAACTCTGGAAACACCATATATTTT; cdr3_aa: CASSPSLPRNSGNTIYF
cdr3_length: 14; v_call: TRBV7-9; d_call: TRBD1; j_call: TRBJ2-5; clone_size: NA; cdr3_nt: TGTGCCAGCAGCTTCAGGGGGTTGGGAGAGACCCAGTACTTC; cdr3_aa: CASSFRGLGETQYF
cdr3_length: 13; v_call: TRBV5-1; d_call: NA; j_call: TRBJ1-4; clone_size: NA; cdr3_nt: TGCGCCAGCAAGCAAGGAGGTGACGGAAAACTGTTTTTT; cdr3_aa: CASKQGGDGKLFF
cdr3_length: 14; v_call: TRBV27; d_call: NA; j_call: TRBJ1-4; clone_size: NA; cdr3_nt: TGTGCCAGCAGTTTATGGGGGCTGGGTGAAAAACTGTTTTTT; cdr3_aa: CASSLWGLGEKLFF
cdr3_length: 18; v_call: TRBV5-1; d_call: NA; j_call: TRBJ2-3; clone_size: few; cdr3_nt: TGCGCCAGCAGCTTGGGAAGGTCAGCGGTTCCGAGCACAGATACGCAGTATTTT; cdr3_aa: CASSLGRSAVPSTDTQYF
cdr3_length: 13; v_call: TRBV9; d_call: NA; j_call: TRBJ1-6; clone_size: few; cdr3_nt: TGTGCCAGCAGCGTAGATGCTAGTTCACCCCTCCACTTT; cdr3_aa: CASSVDASSPLHF
cdr3_length: 17; v_call: TRBV12-5; d_call: TRBD2; j_call: TRBJ2-2; clone_size: NA; cdr3_nt: TGTGCTAGTGGTTTGGAGATCAGCGGGGGGCGCACCGGGGAGCTGTTTTTT; cdr3_aa: CASGLEISGGRTGELFF